This T cell receptor (beta chain) was retrieved from a study of cytomegalovirus exposure and HLA in healthy donors. The CDR3 covers 15 residues. J lost 6 bases, V lost 6 bases, and 13 bases had no gene match. CDR1 is MGHRA and CDR2 is YSYEKL in the germline V gene. 13 Jbeta primers and 60 Vbeta primers were used for the PCR. Some clones are missing from TCRdb's copy, which holds only in-frame ones; the method was immunoSEQ multiplex PCR. This table has some 200,000 clones, roughly 80% appearing once. This TCR derives from a girl between 2 and 10 years old in good health and CMV-seronegative. J is TRBJ2-7 and V is TRBV4-1; 8 bases align to TRBD2. Sequenced material: PBMCs. The chain's CDR3 is CASRQTGRGESEQYF. CDR3 bases: TGCGCCAGCAGGCAAACCGGGCGGGGGGAGAGCGAGCAGTACTTC.